This TCR beta chain was retrieved from a study of T-cell reconstitution after alpha-beta-depleted transplantation in children. Study conclusions and caveats: T-cell counts and diversity at one year following transplant were attributed mainly to newly produced T cells.

With regard to this clonotype: Its matching antigen is unknown.

This CDR3 is built from 13 residues. Germline CDR1 and CDR2: DFQATT and SNEGSKA (reference sequence). The ends were cut back, 3 bases at V and 5 bases at J, with 11 bases in the middle. Preparation of the TCRbeta library was carried out with unique molecular identifiers. TCRdb ran MiXCR on the PCR reads and lists one entry per CDR3 protein. The sample lists some 550,000 distinct CDR3 sequences, 23% occurring once. The sample in question was PBMCs, mostly from graft donor cells, obtained 360 days after TCRalphabeta/CD19-depleted stem cell transplant. The chain has TRBV20-1 and TRBJ1-5; maybe TRBD1 (6 bases). The TCR was taken from a boy under two years old who had a stem cell transplant for acute myeloid leukemia, so the T cells may come from the graft donor. The CDR3 here is CSARNRAYQPQHF. Written as DNA, the CDR3 is TGCAGTGCTAGGAACAGGGCCTATCAGCCCCAGCATTTT.